This TCR beta chain was identified in a study of early stage breast cancer tumors. This CDR3 is 16 amino acids long. Germline CDR1 is SGHVS and CDR2 is FQNEAQ. Trimming at V came to 1 base and at J to 3 bases, leaving 5 bases not matched to a gene. The table came from immunoSEQ multiplex PCR; TCRdb's copy has only in-frame clones and leaves some out. The sample contains tens of thousands of clones, approximately 78% of which appear only once. Sequenced: blood. The V call is TRBV7-8, the J call TRBJ1-5, with 8 bases fitting TRBD1. The receptor comes from a person aged 45 to 59 with breast cancer. The CDR3 spells CASSLGQGMSNQPQHF. In DNA, the CDR3 is TGTGCCAGCAGCTTAGGACAGGGGATGTCCAATCAGCCCCAGCATTTT.